The next 23 T cell receptor beta chains were all read from a single sample in a study of cytomegalovirus exposure and HLA in healthy donors. Researchers ran the PCR with 60 Vbeta and 13 Jbeta primers. The data were produced by immunoSEQ multiplex PCR, yet TCRdb's version contains in-frame clones alone and is incomplete. The repertoire consists of approximately 130,000 clones, with 60% to 85% occurring once and the leading ten covering roughly 6%. The sample was PBMCs. The receptors were gathered from a woman between 40 and 55 years old in good health and CMV-seronegative.

This rearrangement joins TRBV7-9 to TRBJ1-2, with D unresolved. Germline CDR1 is SEHNR and CDR2 is FQNEAQ (reference sequence). The CDR3 has 12 amino acids. V was clipped by 2 bases and J by 8 bases, with 9 bases between them. The DNA for the CDR3 is TGTGCCAGCAGCTTAAGCCGTTACGGCTACACCTTC. Translated, it gives CASSLSRYGYTF.

The chain carries TRBV28 and TRBJ2-5; no firm D call. Trimming left V 2 bases short and J 5 bases short, with 9 bases between. Germline lookup yields CDR1 MDHEN and CDR2 SYDVKM. CDR3 length: 13 amino acids. The DNA for the CDR3 is TGTGCCAGCAGTTTAATAGTGATGGAGACCCAGTACTTC. As protein: CASSLIVMETQYF. The full variable domain, its missing parts supplied by reference TRBV28 and TRBJ2-5, is DVKVTQSSRYLVKRTGEKVFLECVQDMDHENMFWYRQDPGLGLRLIYFSYDVKMKEKGDIPEGYSVSREKKERFSLILESASTNQTSMYLCASSLIVMETQYFGPGTRLLVL.

This clone was observed a single time. The chain carries TRBV19 and TRBJ1-2; 11 bases agree with TRBD1. Germline V CDR1 and CDR2: LNHDA, SQIVND (reference sequence). CDR3 length: 14 residues. V gave up 7 bases and J gave up 7 bases; unmatched junction bases: 8. The CDR3 sequence is CASTWTGGEIGYTF. As DNA, the CDR3 is TGTGCCAGTACCTGGACAGGGGGCGAGATTGGCTACACCTTC.

The CDR3 DNA reads as TGTGCCAGCAGCTTAAATTCGGGCTCTGGAAACACCATATATTTT. It encodes CASSLNSGSGNTIYF. V usage is TRBV7-3 and J usage is TRBJ1-3; no clear D. The germline CDR1 and CDR2 sequences are SGHTA and FQGTGA. V lost 1 base and J lost 0, with 7 bases in between. The CDR3 has 15 residues.

The V call is TRBV28, the J call TRBJ2-3; perhaps TRBD2 as D (6 bases). The CDR3 extends over 15 amino acids. Germline CDR1 and CDR2: MDHEN and SYDVKM. V shed 5 bases and J shed 5 bases, with 17 bases lying between them. This chain's CDR3 is CASSPTQRAGDTQYF. The DNA for the CDR3 is TGTGCCAGCAGTCCCACGCAGCGGGCCGGAGATACGCAGTATTTT.

This CDR3 is CASSEPREGLPEQFF. CDR3 in DNA: TGTGCCAGCAGTGAACCGCGGGAGGGCCTTCCTGAGCAGTTCTTC. V and J are TRBV25-1 and TRBJ2-1, with 9 bases aligning to TRBD2. CDR3 size: 15 residues. Germline assignment: CDR1 MGHDK and CDR2 SYGVNS. After removal of 2 bases from V and 9 bases from J, the junction contained 8 bases not matched to a gene. The variable domain in full, with the rest retrieved from reference TRBV25-1 and TRBJ2-1, is EADIYQTPRYLVIGTGKKITLECSQTMGHDKMYWYQQDPGMELHLIHYSYGVNSTEKGDLSSESTVSRIRTEHFPLTLESARPSHTSQYLCASSEPREGLPEQFFGPGTRLTVL.

V gene TRBV29-1 combines with J gene TRBJ2-3; D unclear. Trimming took 4 bases from V and 7 from J, leaving 9 bases between them. The CDR3 contains 11 residues. Per germline, CDR1 SQVTM and CDR2 ANQGSEA. CDR3 region: CSVALSHTQYF. The CDR3 DNA is TGCAGCGTTGCCCTTTCTCATACGCAGTATTTT.

The chain carries TRBV7-9 and TRBJ2-5, with a possible D match to TRBD2 (7 bases). The germline V gene has CDR1 SEHNR and CDR2 FQNEAQ (reference sequence). The CDR3 covers 13 residues. V lost 1 base to trimming and J lost 7 bases, with 10 bases between them. The CDR3 sequence is CASSLGRGGTQYF. The DNA of the CDR3 is TGTGCCAGCAGCTTAGGAAGGGGGGGGACCCAGTACTTC.

The rearrangement links TRBV19 to TRBJ2-1; D not certain. The V gene's germline CDR1 is LNHDA and CDR2 SQIVND (reference sequence). V shed 5 bases and J shed 0 bases, with 11 bases lying between them. The CDR3 runs to 15 residues. CDR3 amino acids: CASSLVVSSYNEQFF. The CDR3 nucleotides read TGTGCCAGTAGTTTAGTGGTGAGCTCCTACAATGAGCAGTTCTTC.

Concerning this clone itself: This sample includes further DNA sequences coding for the same CDR3. The chain carries TRBV15 and TRBJ2-5; the D is unclear. Germline V gives CDR1 LNHNV, CDR2 YYDKDF (reference sequence). V was clipped by 0 bases and J by 4 bases, with 6 bases between them. The CDR3 is 13 amino acids. The CDR3 DNA sequence: TGTGCCACCAGCAGAGAATCAGGAGAGACCCAGTACTTC. Its translation is CATSRESGETQYF.

CDR3 protein: CASSPGTGELFF. In DNA form, the CDR3 reads TGCGCCAGCAGCCCCGGGACAGGGGAGCTGTTTTTT. This chain links TRBV4-1 with TRBJ2-2; D possibly corresponds to TRBD1 (6 bases). Germline loops: CDR1 MGHRA, CDR2 YSYEKL. The CDR3 has 12 residues. The germline V and J ends were trimmed by 4 bases and 8 bases, with 8 bases remaining between them.

The chain carries TRBV27 and TRBJ2-1; weak D call: TRBD2 (6 bases). Trimming took 2 bases from V and 6 from J, leaving 11 bases between them. CDR1 and CDR2 (germline): MNHEY, SMNVEV (reference sequence). CDR3 length equals 14 residues. This chain's CDR3 is CASSLRRGGNEQFF. In DNA, the CDR3 is TGTGCCAGCAGTTTAAGAAGGGGAGGCAATGAGCAGTTCTTC.

V usage is TRBV5-1 and J usage is TRBJ2-2; no clear D. V was cut by 0 bases and J by 4 bases, with 10 bases left in between. The CDR3 contains 15 residues. The germline CDR1 and CDR2 sequences are SGHRS and YFSETQ. CDR3 protein: CASSLARVGTGELFF. CDR3 DNA: TGCGCCAGCAGCTTGGCCCGGGTGGGCACCGGGGAGCTGTTTTTT.

This clone has a handful of counts. The rearrangement links TRBV6-5 to TRBJ2-1; D not certain. Trimming pared 8 bases from V and 8 bases from J, leaving 10 bases between. CDR3 length: 11 amino acids. Per germline, CDR1 MNHEY and CDR2 SVGAGI. As DNA, the CDR3 is TGTGCCAGCGGATCAGGCGATGAGCAGTTCTTC. Residues: CASGSGDEQFF.

This chain connects TRBV25-1 to TRBJ2-3; weak D call: TRBD2 (7 bases). In germline, CDR1 is MGHDK, CDR2 SYGVNS. The ends were cut back, 3 bases at V and 0 bases at J, with 19 bases in the middle. The CDR3 length is 18 residues. In DNA, the CDR3 is TGTGCCAGCAGTGAGGGGGGCGCTAGCGGTACTAGCACAGATACGCAGTATTTT. This gives the protein CASSEGGASGTSTDTQYF.

The CDR3 is CASTRFGDRDGGELFF. The CDR3 DNA reads as TGTGCCAGCACCCGATTCGGGGACAGAGACGGCGGGGAGCTGTTTTTT. The chain uses TRBV5-8 and TRBJ2-2; 7 bases are a match to TRBD1. The germline gives CDR1 SGHTS, CDR2 YDEGEE. The CDR3 is 16 amino acids. The junction had 15 bases not matched to a gene; V was cut back by 6 bases and J by 7 bases.

The count of this clone is one. CDR3: CASGGEGYEQYF. The CDR3 DNA follows: TGTGCCAGCGGGGGGGAAGGCTACGAGCAGTACTTC. This rearrangement joins TRBV25-1 to TRBJ2-7; TRBD2 matches 7 bases. V gave up 8 bases and J gave up 3 bases; unmatched junction bases: 4. The CDR3 runs to 12 residues. Germline V gives CDR1 MGHDK, CDR2 SYGVNS.

Notes on this clone: This sample also contains other DNA sequences that code for the same CDR3. The CDR3: CASSQATGVQVGGYTF. DNA for the CDR3: TGTGCCAGCTCACAAGCTACAGGGGTTCAGGTTGGTGGCTACACCTTC. The chain recombines TRBV18 with TRBJ1-2, with 7 positions matching TRBD1. From germline, CDR1 is KGHSH and CDR2 LQKENI. The CDR3 has 16 amino acids. Losses at the gene ends were 4 bases for V and 7 bases for J; bases not matched to a gene: 15.

This chain uses TRBV6-1 with TRBJ1-5, with D tentatively TRBD1 (6 bases). CDR3 length: 15 residues. With 5 bases removed from V and 2 bases from J, the gap between germline ends came to 13 bases. Looked up from germline, CDR1 is MNHNS and CDR2 is SASEGT. Here the CDR3 DNA reads TGTGCCAGCAGTTCGCGGGGGGCCGGCAATCAGCCCCAGCATTTT. As protein: CASSSRGAGNQPQHF.

The V and J genes are TRBV7-9 and TRBJ1-2; D ambiguous. Trimming removed 4 bases from V and 1 base from J, with 13 bases in between. Germline V lookup: CDR1 SEHNR, CDR2 FQNEAQ (reference sequence). This CDR3 comprises 15 residues. The CDR3 sequence is CASSSGGLVNYGYTF. CDR3 nucleotides: TGTGCCAGCAGCTCAGGAGGATTGGTTAACTATGGCTACACCTTC.

The J gene is TRBJ2-7, the V gene TRBV2, with 7 bases aligning to TRBD2. CDR1 and CDR2 from the germline V gene are SNHLY and FYNNEI. This CDR3 comprises 13 residues. Trimming removed 4 bases from V and 6 bases from J; junction bases left unmatched: 6. This CDR3 is CASSVVGGGEQYF. CDR3 bases: TGTGCCAGCAGTGTAGTGGGCGGGGGCGAGCAGTACTTC.

This clone was counted a few times. The J gene is TRBJ1-2, the V gene TRBV19; 7 nucleotides align to TRBD1. Unmatched junction bases numbered 7, after V lost 3 bases and J lost 9 bases. Germline V gives CDR1 LNHDA, CDR2 SQIVND (reference sequence). CDR3 length equals 13 residues. This CDR3 is CASSIGTVPSYTF. Here the CDR3 DNA reads TGTGCCAGTAGTATCGGGACAGTCCCCAGCTACACCTTC.

CDR3 sequence reads: CASSSQRHSGNTIYF. CDR3 sequence (DNA): TGTGCCAGCAGCTCACAGCGGCACTCTGGAAACACCATATATTTT. The chain carries TRBV7-9 and TRBJ1-3; D not certain. Germline CDR1 SEHNR, CDR2 FQNEAQ (reference sequence). This CDR3 has 15 residues. Trimming removed 4 bases from V and 0 bases from J, with 10 bases in between.